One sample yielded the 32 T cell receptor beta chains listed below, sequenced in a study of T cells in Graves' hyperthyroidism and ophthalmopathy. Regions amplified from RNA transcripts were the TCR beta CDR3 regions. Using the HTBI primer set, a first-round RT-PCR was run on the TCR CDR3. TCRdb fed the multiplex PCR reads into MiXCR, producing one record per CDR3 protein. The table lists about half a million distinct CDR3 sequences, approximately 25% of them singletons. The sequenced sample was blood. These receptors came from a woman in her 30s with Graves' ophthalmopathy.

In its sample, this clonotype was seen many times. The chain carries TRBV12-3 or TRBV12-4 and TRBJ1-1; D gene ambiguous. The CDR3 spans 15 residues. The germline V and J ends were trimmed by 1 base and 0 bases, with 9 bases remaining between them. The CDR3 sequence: CASSLVTGLNTEAFF. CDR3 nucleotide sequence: TGTGCCAGCAGTTTAGTAACTGGGTTGAACACTGAAGCTTTCTTT.

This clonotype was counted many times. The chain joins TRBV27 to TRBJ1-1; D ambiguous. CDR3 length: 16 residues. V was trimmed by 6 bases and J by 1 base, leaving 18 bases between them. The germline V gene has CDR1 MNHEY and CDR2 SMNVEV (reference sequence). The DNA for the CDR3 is TGTGCCAGCAGCCCCATACTCCTTTCCTCGAACACTGAAGCTTTCTTT. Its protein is CASSPILLSSNTEAFF.

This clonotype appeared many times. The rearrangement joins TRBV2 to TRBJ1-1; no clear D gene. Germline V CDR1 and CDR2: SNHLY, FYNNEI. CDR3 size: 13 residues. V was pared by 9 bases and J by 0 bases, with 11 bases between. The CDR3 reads CAREDGLNTEAFF. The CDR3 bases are TGTGCCAGGGAAGACGGATTGAACACTGAAGCTTTCTTT.

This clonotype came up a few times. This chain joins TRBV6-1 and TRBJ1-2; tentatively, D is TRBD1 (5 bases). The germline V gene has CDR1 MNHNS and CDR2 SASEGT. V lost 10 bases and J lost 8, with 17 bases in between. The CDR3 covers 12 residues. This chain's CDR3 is CATRGEAQGYTF. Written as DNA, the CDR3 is TGTGCCACGAGGGGTGAAGCCCAGGGCTACACCTTC.

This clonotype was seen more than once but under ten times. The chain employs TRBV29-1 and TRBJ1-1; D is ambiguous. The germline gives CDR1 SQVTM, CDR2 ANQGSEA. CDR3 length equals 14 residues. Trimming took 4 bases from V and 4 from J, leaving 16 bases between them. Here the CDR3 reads CSVGRYGMGTEAFF. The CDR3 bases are TGCAGCGTTGGGCGGTATGGGATGGGCACTGAAGCTTTCTTT.

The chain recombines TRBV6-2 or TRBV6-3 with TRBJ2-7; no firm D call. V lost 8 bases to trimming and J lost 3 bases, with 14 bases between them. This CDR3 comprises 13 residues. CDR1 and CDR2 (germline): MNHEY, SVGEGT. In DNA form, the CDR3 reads TGTGCCAGCCCGGGTCGGCCAAACTACGAGCAGTACTTC. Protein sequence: CASPGRPNYEQYF.

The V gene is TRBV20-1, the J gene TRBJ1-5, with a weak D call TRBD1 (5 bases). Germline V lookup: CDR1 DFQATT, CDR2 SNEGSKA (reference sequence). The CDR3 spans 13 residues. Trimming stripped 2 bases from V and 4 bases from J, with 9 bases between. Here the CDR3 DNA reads TGCAGTGCTAGAAACAGGTGGAATCAGCCCCAGCATTTT. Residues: CSARNRWNQPQHF.

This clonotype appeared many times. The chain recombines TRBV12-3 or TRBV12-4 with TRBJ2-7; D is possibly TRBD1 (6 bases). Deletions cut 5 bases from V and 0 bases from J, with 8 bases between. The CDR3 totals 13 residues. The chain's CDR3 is CASSRQASYEQYF. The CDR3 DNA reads TGTGCCAGCAGTCGACAGGCCTCCTACGAGCAGTACTTC.

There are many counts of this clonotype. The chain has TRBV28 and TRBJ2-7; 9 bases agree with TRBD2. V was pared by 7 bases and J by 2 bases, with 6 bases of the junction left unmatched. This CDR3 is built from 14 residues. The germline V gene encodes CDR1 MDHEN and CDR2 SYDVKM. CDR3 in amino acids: CASKVAGDPYEQYF. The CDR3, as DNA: TGTGCCAGCAAGGTAGCGGGGGACCCCTACGAGCAGTACTTC.

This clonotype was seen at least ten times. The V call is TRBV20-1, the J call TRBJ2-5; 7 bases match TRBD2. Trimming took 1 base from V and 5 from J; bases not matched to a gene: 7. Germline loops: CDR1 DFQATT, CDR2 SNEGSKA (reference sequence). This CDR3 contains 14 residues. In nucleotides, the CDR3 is TGCAGTGCTAGAGTGGGGGGGAAGTCGGAGACCCAGTACTTC. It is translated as CSARVGGKSETQYF.

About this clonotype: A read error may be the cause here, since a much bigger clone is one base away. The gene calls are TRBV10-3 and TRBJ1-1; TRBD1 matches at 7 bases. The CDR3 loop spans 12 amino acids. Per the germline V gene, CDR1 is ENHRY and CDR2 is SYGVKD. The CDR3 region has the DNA TGTGCCATCAGTACAGGGGACACTGGAGCTTTCTTT. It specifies CAISTGDTGAFF.

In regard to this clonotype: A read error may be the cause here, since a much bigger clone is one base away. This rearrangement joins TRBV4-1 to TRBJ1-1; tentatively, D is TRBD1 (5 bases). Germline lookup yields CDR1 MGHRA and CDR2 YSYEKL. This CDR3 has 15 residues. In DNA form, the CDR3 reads TGCGCCAACAGCCAAGTTTCAGGGTTGGTCACTGAAGCTTTCTTT. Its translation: CANSQVSGLVTEAFF.

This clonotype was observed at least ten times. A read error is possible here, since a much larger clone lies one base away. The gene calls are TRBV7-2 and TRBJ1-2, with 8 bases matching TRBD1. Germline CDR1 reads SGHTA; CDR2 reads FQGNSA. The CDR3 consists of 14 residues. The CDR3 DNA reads TGTGCCAGCAGCTTAGTACAGGGGGGCTATGACTACACCTTC. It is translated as CASSLVQGGYDYTF.

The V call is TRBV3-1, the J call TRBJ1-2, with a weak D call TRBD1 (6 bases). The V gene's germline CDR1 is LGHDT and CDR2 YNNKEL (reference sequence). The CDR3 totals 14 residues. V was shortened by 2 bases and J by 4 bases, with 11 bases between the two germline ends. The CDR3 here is CASSQRQAIYGYTF. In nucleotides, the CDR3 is TGTGCCAGCAGCCAAAGACAGGCTATCTATGGCTACACCTTC.

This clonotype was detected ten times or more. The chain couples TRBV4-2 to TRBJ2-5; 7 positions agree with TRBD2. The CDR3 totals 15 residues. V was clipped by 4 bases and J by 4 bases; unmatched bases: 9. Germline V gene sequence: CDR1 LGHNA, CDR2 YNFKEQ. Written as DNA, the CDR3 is TGTGCCAGCAGCCCTTTGGGGGGGAGGGGAGAGACCCAGTACTTC. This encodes CASSPLGGRGETQYF.

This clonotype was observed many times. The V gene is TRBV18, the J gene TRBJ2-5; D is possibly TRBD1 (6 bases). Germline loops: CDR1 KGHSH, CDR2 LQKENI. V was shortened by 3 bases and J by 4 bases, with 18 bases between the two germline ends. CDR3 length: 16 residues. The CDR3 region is CASSPNAMTGTETQYF. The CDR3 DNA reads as TGTGCCAGCTCACCCAACGCTATGACAGGAACAGAGACCCAGTACTTC.

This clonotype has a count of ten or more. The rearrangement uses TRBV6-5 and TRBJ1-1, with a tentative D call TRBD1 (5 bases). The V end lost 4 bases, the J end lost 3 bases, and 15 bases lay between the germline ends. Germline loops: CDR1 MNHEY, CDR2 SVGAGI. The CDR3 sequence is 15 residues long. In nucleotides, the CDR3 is TGTGCCAGCAGTTCGGTGGAGGGGAGCCACACTGAAGCTTTCTTT. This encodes CASSSVEGSHTEAFF.

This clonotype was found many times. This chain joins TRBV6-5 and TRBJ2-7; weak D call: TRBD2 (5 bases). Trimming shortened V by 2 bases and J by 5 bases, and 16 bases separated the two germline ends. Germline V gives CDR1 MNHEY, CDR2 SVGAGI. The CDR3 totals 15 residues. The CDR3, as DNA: TGTGCCAGCAGTTACGTAACGGGGTCTTACCACGAGCAGTACTTC. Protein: CASSYVTGSYHEQYF.

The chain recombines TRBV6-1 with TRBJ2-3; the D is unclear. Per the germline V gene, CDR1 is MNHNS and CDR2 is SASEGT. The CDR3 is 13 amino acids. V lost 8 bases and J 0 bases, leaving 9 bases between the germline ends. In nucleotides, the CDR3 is TGTGCCAGCCAGATTGCTAGCACAGATACGCAGTATTTT. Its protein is CASQIASTDTQYF.

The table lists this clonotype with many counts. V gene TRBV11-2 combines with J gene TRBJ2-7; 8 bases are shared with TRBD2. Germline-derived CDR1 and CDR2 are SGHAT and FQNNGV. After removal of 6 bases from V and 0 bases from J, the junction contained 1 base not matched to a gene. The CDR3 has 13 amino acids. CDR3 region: CASRRGVSYEQYF. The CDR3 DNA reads TGTGCCAGCAGGCGGGGGGTCTCCTACGAGCAGTACTTC.

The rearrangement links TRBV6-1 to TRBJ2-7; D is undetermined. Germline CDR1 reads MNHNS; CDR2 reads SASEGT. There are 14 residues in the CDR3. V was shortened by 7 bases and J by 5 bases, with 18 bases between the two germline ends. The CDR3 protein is CASTPWQSTNEQYF. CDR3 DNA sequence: TGTGCCAGCACCCCTTGGCAGAGCACTAACGAGCAGTACTTC.

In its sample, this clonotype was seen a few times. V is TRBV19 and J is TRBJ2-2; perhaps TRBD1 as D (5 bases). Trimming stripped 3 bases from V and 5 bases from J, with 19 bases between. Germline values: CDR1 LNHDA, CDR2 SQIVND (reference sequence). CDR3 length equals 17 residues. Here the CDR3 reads CASSIVRTRGGTGELFF. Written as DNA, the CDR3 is TGTGCCAGTAGTATTGTCAGAACAAGGGGTGGAACCGGGGAGCTGTTTTTT. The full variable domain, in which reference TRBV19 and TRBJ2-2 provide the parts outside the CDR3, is DGGITQSPKYLFRKEGQNVTLSCEQNLNHDAMYWYRQDPGQGLRLIYYSQIVNDFQKGDIAEGYSVSREKKESFPLTVTSAQKNPTAFYLCASSIVRTRGGTGELFFGEGSRLTVL.

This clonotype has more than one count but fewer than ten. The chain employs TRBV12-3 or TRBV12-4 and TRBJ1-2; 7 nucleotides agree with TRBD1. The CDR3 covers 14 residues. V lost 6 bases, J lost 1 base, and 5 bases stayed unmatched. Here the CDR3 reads CASSGTVFNYGYTF. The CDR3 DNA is TGTGCCAGCAGCGGGACAGTATTTAACTATGGCTACACCTTC.

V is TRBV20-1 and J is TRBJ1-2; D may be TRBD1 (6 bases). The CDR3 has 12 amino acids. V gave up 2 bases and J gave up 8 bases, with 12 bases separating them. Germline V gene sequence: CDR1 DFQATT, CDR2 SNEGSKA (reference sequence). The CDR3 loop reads CSARSQGSGYTF. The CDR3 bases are TGCAGTGCTAGAAGTCAGGGGAGCGGCTACACCTTC.

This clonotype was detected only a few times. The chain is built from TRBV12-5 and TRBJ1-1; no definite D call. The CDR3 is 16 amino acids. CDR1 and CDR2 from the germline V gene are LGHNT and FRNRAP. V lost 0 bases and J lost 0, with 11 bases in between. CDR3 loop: CASGLVLGGMNTEAFF. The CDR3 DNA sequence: TGTGCTAGTGGTTTGGTACTTGGAGGAATGAACACTGAAGCTTTCTTT.

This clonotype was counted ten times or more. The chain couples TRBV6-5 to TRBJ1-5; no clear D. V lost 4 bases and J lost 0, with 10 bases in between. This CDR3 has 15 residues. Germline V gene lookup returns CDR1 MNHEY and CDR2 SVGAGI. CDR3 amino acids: CASSSDWNSNQPQHF. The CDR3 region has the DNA TGTGCCAGCAGTTCGGACTGGAATAGCAATCAGCCCCAGCATTTT.

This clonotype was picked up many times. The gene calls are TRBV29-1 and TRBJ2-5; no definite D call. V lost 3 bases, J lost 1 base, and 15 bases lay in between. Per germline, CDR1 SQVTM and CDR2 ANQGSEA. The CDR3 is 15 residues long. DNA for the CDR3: TGCAGCGTTGATCCTCGGTGGCAGTGCCAAGAGACCCAGTACTTC. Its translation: CSVDPRWQCQETQYF.

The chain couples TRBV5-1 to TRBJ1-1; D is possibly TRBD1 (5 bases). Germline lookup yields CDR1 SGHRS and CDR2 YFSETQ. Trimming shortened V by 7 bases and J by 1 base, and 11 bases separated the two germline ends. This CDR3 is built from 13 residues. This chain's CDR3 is CASGEQENTEAFF. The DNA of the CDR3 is TGCGCCAGCGGAGAACAGGAGAACACTGAAGCTTTCTTT. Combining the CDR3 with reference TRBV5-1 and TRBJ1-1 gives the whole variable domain KAGVTQTPRYLIKTRGQQVTLSCSPISGHRSVSWYQQTPGQGLQFLFEYFSETQRNKGNFPGRFSGRQFSNSRSEMNVSTLELGDSALYLCASGEQENTEAFFGQGTRLTVV.

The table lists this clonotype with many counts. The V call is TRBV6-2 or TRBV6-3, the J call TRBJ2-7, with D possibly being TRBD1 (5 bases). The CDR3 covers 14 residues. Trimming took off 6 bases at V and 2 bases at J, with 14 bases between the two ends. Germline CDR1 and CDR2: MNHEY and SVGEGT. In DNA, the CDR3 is TGTGCCAGCAGCTTACCGACAGCCACCTACGAGCAGTACTTC. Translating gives CASSLPTATYEQYF.

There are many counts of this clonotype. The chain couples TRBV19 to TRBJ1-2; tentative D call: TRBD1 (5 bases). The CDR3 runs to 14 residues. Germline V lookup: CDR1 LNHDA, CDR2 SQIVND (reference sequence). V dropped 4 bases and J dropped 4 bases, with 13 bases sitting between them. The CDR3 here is CASSTLGRPYGYTF. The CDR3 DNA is TGTGCCAGTAGTACTCTGGGACGCCCCTATGGCTACACCTTC.

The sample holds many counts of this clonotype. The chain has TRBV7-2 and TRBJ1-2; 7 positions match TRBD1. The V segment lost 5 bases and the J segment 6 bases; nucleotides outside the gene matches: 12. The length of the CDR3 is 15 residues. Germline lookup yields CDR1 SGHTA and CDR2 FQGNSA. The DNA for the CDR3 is TGTGCCAGCAGCCTAGGACAGGCCCCCTCCAATGGCTACACCTTC. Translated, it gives CASSLGQAPSNGYTF.

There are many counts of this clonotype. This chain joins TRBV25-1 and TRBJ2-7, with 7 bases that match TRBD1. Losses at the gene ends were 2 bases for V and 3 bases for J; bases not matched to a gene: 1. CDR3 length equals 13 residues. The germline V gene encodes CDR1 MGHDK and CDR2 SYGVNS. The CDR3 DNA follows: TGTGCCAGCAGTGAAACAGGGGACTACGAGCAGTACTTC. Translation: CASSETGDYEQYF.